This T cell receptor beta chain was sequenced during a study of spatial heterogeneity in lung cancer. TCRdb fed the 5' RACE reads into MiXCR, producing one record per CDR3 protein. In the table there are 20,000 to 25,000 distinct CDR3 sequences, under 10% of which are singletons. The sample holds a few counts of this clonotype. What it binds is not known. Stated time point: sample taken at primary tumor resection. Patients with untreated early-stage non-small cell lung cancer, numbering some 68, were the donors. General study findings and limits: Expanded TCRs classified as ubiquitous or regional were counted, and these counts tracked ubiquitous and regional nonsynonymous mutations, respectively. One measure, the expanded intratumoral alpha and beta TCR count, tracked tumor mutation counts.

Germline CDR1 reads SGHRS; CDR2 reads YFSETQ. The CDR3 spans 15 residues. The V end lost 3 bases, the J end lost 5 bases, and 16 bases lay between the germline ends. The chain has TRBV5-1 and TRBJ2-3, with no clear D. This sequence was found in a male donor with early-stage non-small cell lung cancer. Source: lung tumor tissue, taken at surgery. CDR3 loop: CASSSPEGAGDTQYF. The CDR3 DNA sequence: TGCGCCAGCAGCTCCCCGGAAGGTGCCGGAGATACGCAGTATTTT.